The 15 T cell receptor beta chains below come from one sample, sequenced in a study of blood T cell repertoires in COVID-19. The protocol was immunoSEQ multiplex PCR, while the TCRdb copy is restricted to in-frame clones and leaves out a portion. The sample lists some 200,000 clones; nearly 90% were seen once. Material for sequencing was peripheral blood. The receptors shown here come from a woman aged 18-29 years who had recovered from COVID-19.

The chain employs TRBV27 and TRBJ1-5; 8 bases are shared with TRBD1. J was trimmed by 4 bases and V by 2 bases; bases with no gene match: 7. CDR1 MNHEY and CDR2 SMNVEV come from the germline V gene (reference sequence). The CDR3 has 16 amino acids. CDR3 sequence reads: CASSLNAGQVNQPQHF. The CDR3 nucleotides read TGTGCCAGCAGTTTAAATGCGGGACAGGTTAATCAGCCCCAGCATTTT.

This clone was observed a single time. The V gene is TRBV6-4, the J gene TRBJ2-2; TRBD2 aligns across 10 bases. V dropped 6 bases and J dropped 0; count of bases not matched to a gene: 10. The CDR3 has 18 residues. Germline assignment: CDR1 MRHNA and CDR2 SNTAGT. The CDR3 DNA is TGTGCCAGCAGCCGACAACTAGCGGGGTTCGCGAACACCGGGGAGCTGTTTTTT. Its protein is CASSRQLAGFANTGELFF.

V gene TRBV19 combines with J gene TRBJ2-2, with D tentatively TRBD1 (6 bases). The CDR3 covers 14 residues. The germline V gene has CDR1 LNHDA and CDR2 SQIVND (reference sequence). V was trimmed by 4 bases and J by 1 base, leaving 7 bases between them. This chain's CDR3 is CASSTGQNTGELFF. For the CDR3, the DNA is TGTGCCAGTAGTACGGGACAGAACACCGGGGAGCTGTTTTTT. Drawing the rest from reference TRBV19 and TRBJ2-2, the complete variable domain is DGGITQSPKYLFRKEGQNVTLSCEQNLNHDAMYWYRQDPGQGLRLIYYSQIVNDFQKGDIAEGYSVSREKKESFPLTVTSAQKNPTAFYLCASSTGQNTGELFFGEGSRLTVL.

This CDR3 is CASSLGQNTEAFF. In DNA, the CDR3 is TGTGCCAGCAGTTTGGGACAGAACACTGAAGCTTTCTTT. This sequence joins TRBV27 and TRBJ1-1; weak D call: TRBD1 (6 bases). V was clipped by 3 bases and J by 1 base, with 6 bases between them. CDR1 is MNHEY, CDR2 SMNVEV, per germline (reference sequence). This CDR3 comprises 13 residues.

The CDR3 DNA sequence: TGCGCCAGCAGCGTGCTCCGGGACGAGTGGGCGGGAGGAGATAATGAGCAGTTCTTC. As protein: CASSVLRDEWAGGDNEQFF. The chain uses TRBV5-1 and TRBJ2-1, with 8 bases aligning to TRBD2. The CDR3 extends over 19 amino acids. V was clipped by 4 bases and J by 7 bases; unmatched bases: 22. Germline-derived CDR1 and CDR2 are SGHRS and YFSETQ.

The chain joins TRBV12-3 or TRBV12-4 to TRBJ1-5; D unclear. V shed 3 bases and J shed 4 bases, with 4 bases lying between them. The CDR3 runs to 12 residues. DNA for the CDR3: TGTGCCAGCAGTTTCGAGAATCAGCCCCAGCATTTT. This translates into CASSFENQPQHF.

The chain uses TRBV7-2 and TRBJ2-7; D might be TRBD1 (6 bases). CDR1 is SGHTA and CDR2 is FQGNSA in the germline V gene. V lost 5 bases, J lost 2 bases, and 16 bases lay in between. The CDR3 has 15 amino acids. For the CDR3, the DNA is TGTGCCAGCAGCGTGAGGGCAGGGGCCGCCTACGAGCAGTACTTC. Translating gives CASSVRAGAAYEQYF.

This clone was found once. The chain is built from TRBV14 and TRBJ2-7; D perhaps matches TRBD2 (6 bases). This CDR3 has 14 residues. Germline V gives CDR1 SGHDN, CDR2 FVKESK. Trimming removed 0 bases from V and 5 bases from J, with 11 bases in between. The CDR3 spells CASSQDPGVDEQYF. Here the CDR3 DNA reads TGTGCCAGCAGCCAAGATCCGGGAGTTGACGAGCAGTACTTC.

This clone was detected a few times. The rearrangement uses TRBV5-4 and TRBJ1-1; 8 nucleotides match TRBD1. The CDR3 sequence is 15 residues long. Germline assignment: CDR1 SGHNT and CDR2 YYREEE (reference sequence). J gave up 2 bases and V 3 bases, and 6 bases lay outside the gene matches. The CDR3 loop is CASSSGDRRNTEAFF. The CDR3, as DNA: TGTGCCAGCAGCTCCGGGGACAGGCGAAACACTGAAGCTTTCTTT.

This clone was recorded once. V and J are TRBV30 and TRBJ2-3, with TRBD2 matching over 10 bases. The CDR3 contains 13 residues. The trim removed 4 bases at V and 4 bases at J, leaving 2 bases unmatched. The germline V gene encodes CDR1 GTSNPN and CDR2 SVGIG (reference sequence). The CDR3 region has the DNA TGTGCCTGGAATAGCGGGAGGCCAGATACGCAGTATTTT. It codes for CAWNSGRPDTQYF.

The chain is built from TRBV27 and TRBJ1-4, with TRBD1 identical over 7 bases. Germline-derived CDR1 and CDR2 are MNHEY and SMNVEV (reference sequence). The CDR3 is made up of 16 amino acids. Losses at the gene ends were 6 bases for V and 0 bases for J; bases not matched to a gene: 7. The CDR3 sequence: CASRLTGWATNEKLFF. CDR3 DNA: TGTGCCAGCAGGTTGACAGGGTGGGCAACTAATGAAAAACTGTTTTTT.

The chain joins TRBV13 to TRBJ1-5; 7 bases match TRBD1. This CDR3 has 16 residues. Unmatched junction bases numbered 6, after V lost 0 bases and J lost 4 bases. CDR1 and CDR2 from the germline V gene are PRHDT and FYEKMQ (reference sequence). The CDR3 DNA sequence: TGTGCCAGCAGCTTAGGGGGGACAGACGATAATCAGCCCCAGCATTTT. Encoded protein: CASSLGGTDDNQPQHF.

The rearrangement joins TRBV4-3 to TRBJ1-2, with 7 bases identical to TRBD1. Germline values: CDR1 LGHNA, CDR2 YSLEER. V shed 1 base, J shed 4 bases, and the junction held 3 bases outside the gene matches. This CDR3 region has 14 residues. CDR3 nucleotides: TGCGCCAGCAGCCAAGGGACAGGTCCCTATGGCTACACCTTC. Its protein product is CASSQGTGPYGYTF.

The genes are TRBV5-1 and TRBJ1-1; TRBD1 matches at 7 bases. CDR3 length: 15 amino acids. Germline trimming cut 3 bases from V and 1 base from J; bases unmatched to any gene: 6. Germline loops: CDR1 SGHRS, CDR2 YFSETQ. The DNA of the CDR3 is TGCGCCAGCAGCTGGGCAGACAGGGCGAACACTGAAGCTTTCTTT. Its protein product is CASSWADRANTEAFF.

V usage is TRBV19 and J usage is TRBJ2-7, with 7 positions matching TRBD2. The V gene end was trimmed by 6 bases and the J gene end by 0 bases; junction bases not matched to a gene: 8. Germline V gene data show CDR1 as LNHDA and CDR2 as SQIVND (reference sequence). This CDR3 has 15 residues. CDR3 in DNA: TGTGCCAGTAGGACCAGCGGGACGGGCTCCTACGAGCAGTACTTC. Protein product: CASRTSGTGSYEQYF.